This TCR beta chain was documented in a study of cytomegalovirus exposure and HLA in healthy donors (dated by TCRdb to about 2017). Describing the broader study: In an earlier analysis of approximately 500 of the donors, around 300 Gb of sequence data and just under 120 million unique TCR beta sequences from 150 million to 200 million T cells were reported. The number of donors typed differed by locus, with 629-630 for A, B, C, DRB1 and DQB1, around 500 for DQA1, some 570 for DPA1, and 450 to 480 for DPB1. In a later genetic analysis, genome-wide SNP genotypes for about three fifths of the roughly 670 donors were used, and that subset was treated as a discovery cohort. Among the roughly 400 genotyped donors, about 85% belonged to the genetic ancestry cluster associated with self-reported Caucasian donors. To decide whether each TCR beta V gene segment behaved as functional or pseudogenic, an earlier analysis of 587 of the donors relied on high-throughput TCR beta sequencing. Both class I and class II loci were covered by HLA typing, at four-digit resolution. Rather than using new phenotypic data, the later analysis identified candidate immune exposures from TCR beta sequences and from how often those sequences occurred across donors. A separate validation cohort of over a hundred different subjects was used in addition to the roughly 620-subject first cohort. The aim of the study was to test whether cataloging public T cell receptors could identify signatures of past pathogen exposure. Alongside the repertoire data, information on donor age, sex, ethnicity and CMV serostatus was compiled. Every discovery cohort repertoire had been produced on one sequencing platform. The T cell repertoires of 700 or so subjects were profiled by immunosequencing and related to cytomegalovirus serostatus. A later analysis re-analyzed previously published TCR beta repertoires from about 600 donors and added high-resolution HLA genotyping to study TCR occurrence patterns. Across some 400 genotyped donors of the cohort, an average of approximately 240,000 unique TCR beta nucleotide sequences per donor were sequenced, and 15% to 20% of those sequences were non-productive. Roughly 300 gigabases of sequencing data and 70 million to 100 million unique TCR sequences made up an early release that covered approximately 700 HLA-typed donors. To predict cytomegalovirus infection status, the study combined high-throughput TCR immunosequencing, statistical association of individual TCRs with disease status, and machine learning. Roughly five DR-DQ haplotypes were treated as single units for association and clustering because of strong linkage in the cohort.

In total, just over 650 healthy bone marrow donors made up the cohort. At the time of sampling, every cohort member was nominally healthy, though immune exposures that went unrecorded were likely present. The donor was CMV seropositive and belonged to the group of some 290 seropositive cohort members. A peripheral blood sample was collected from each donor, and TCR beta sequencing was performed on peripheral blood mononuclear cells. The Qiagen DNeasy Blood Extraction Kit was used to extract genomic DNA from the blood cell samples. Comment on this clone: The specificity of this receptor is unknown. Base qualities were left out, and no much larger clone turns up one base away.

Receptor libraries were prepared by the immunoSEQ multiplex PCR assay. A mixture of 60 forward primers for TCR Vbeta segments and 13 reverse primers for TCR Jbeta segments was used in the multiplex PCR. A multiplex PCR assay on genomic DNA amplified the CDR3 region of rearranged TCR beta genes. The Illumina HiSeq System was used to sequence the amplified TCR beta libraries as 87-base-pair reads. The study's processing was this. A later analysis counted approximately 74 million unique TCR beta chains across the 666 repertoires, and some 11 million of these chains were shared by at least two donors. A nearest-neighbor algorithm error-corrected the raw reads and collapsed the reads into unique sequences, merging closely related sequences to remove PCR and sequencing errors. CDR3 sequences were aligned to IMGT reference sequences to assign V, D and J gene segments. For a sequence to be retained, a match of at least six nucleotides was required to both a V gene segment and a J gene segment. A rearrangement was called productive if the CDR3 had no stop codons and remained in frame with V and J, and every other rearrangement was called non-productive. CDR3 was defined according to IMGT convention as the region running from the second conserved V-encoded cysteine to the conserved J-encoded phenylalanine. The earlier analysis of 500 to 650 of the donors excluded any sequence lacking an unambiguous match to a single V gene segment. An earlier analysis of 587 of the donors classified V segments as functional when productive rearrangements were above 56.7% and as segregating when the standard deviation between donors was above 5%. A statistical classification framework was built to diagnose cytomegalovirus status from the catalog of TCR beta chain sequences. V and J gene assignment, in a later analysis, came from comparing TCR nucleotide sequences with IMGT/GENE-DB human TR gene sequences. A later analysis assigned CDR3 sequences and most-parsimonious VDJ recombination scenarios with the TCRdist pipeline. A later analysis defined each TCR beta chain by its CDR3 amino acid sequence plus V-gene family, and excluded reads lacking a unique V-gene family. A later analysis removed nearly 600 highly shared, low-generation-probability nucleotide sequences to deal with suspected cross-contamination and a sequencing artifact. For each public chain, a later analysis derived a clonal expansion index from normalized ranks of inferred template counts within each repertoire. In a later analysis, generation probabilities were computed with a VDJ recombination model fitted to out-of-frame rearrangements, and the resulting probabilities were checked against IGoR. In a later analysis, hypergeometric tests were used to score TCR-TCR, TCR-HLA and TCR-CMV co-occurrence, with a repertoire-size bias correction applied to TCR pairs. A later analysis estimated false discovery rates by permuting HLA or CMV assignments 20 times. In a later analysis, co-occurring TCRs were grouped using DBSCAN, with TCRdist sequence similarity added in when clustering inside HLA-allele-positive subsets. Repertoires with fewer than 30,000 or more than 120,000 public chains, plus five repertoires with anomalous nucleotide sharing, were excluded from co-occurrence clustering. Here the immuneACCESS table is served through TCRdb, limited to in-frame sequences with V and J called. Missing clones are a known gap in these copies; in checked studies unresolved V genes cover under half, and the rest lacks a known reason. The DNA was the basis for D and trimming; V, J and clone size are from that table. This sample has under 200,000 clones in its table, and over 70% of those were observed once. 3% to 3.5% of the sample is held by the ten biggest clonotypes.

General conclusions and limits of the study: The authors suggested that the approach could potentially be generalized to other disease states and immunological phenotypes. Specific HLA alleles were associated with 18,000 or so TCR beta sequences at a false discovery rate of 0.05 in a later analysis. An earlier analysis of around 600 of the donors showed that most TCR beta V segments appeared in productive rearrangements either about 87% or about 30% of the time, which broadly matched IMGT annotations. About 17 rarely observed V segments, including chromosome 9 orphons, were excluded from the earlier analysis of approximately 500 of the donors because counts were too low. Immune exposure information for the cohort was limited to CMV serostatus. A further reported finding was that TCR beta sequences accurately predicted the HLA-A and HLA-B alleles for most subjects in the first cohort. The study gave a list of 150 to 200 TCR beta chains associated with cytomegalovirus. According to a later analysis, most CMV-associated TCR beta chains appeared to be HLA-restricted, and the HLA associations seemed to be driven largely by CMV exposure. The classifier was reported to diagnose cytomegalovirus status with high specificity and sensitivity in both the original cohort and the validation cohort. Assigning TCR associations to individual alleles was difficult when HLA alleles, especially DR and DQ, strongly co-occurred. In a later analysis, TCR association rates were found to vary across HLA loci, with the most associated TCRs seen for DRB1 alleles and the fewest for HLA-C alleles. A cluster of highly shared sequence variants was judged likely to represent a technical artifact of the sequencing pipeline. Compared with the approximately 600-donor mean, donors in an Asian-associated ancestry cluster had fewer N-insertions in productive TCRs, according to a later genetic analysis. A few of the identified cytomegalovirus-associated TCR beta chains were confirmed in vitro to be specific for cytomegalovirus antigens. Most TCR sequences were seen in very few donors, while some public TCRs were found in many individuals. An association between a missense DCLRE1C variant and V-gene and J-gene trimming of TCR beta chains was found in a later genetic analysis and replicated in an independent cohort. Because the 87-base-pair reads could not distinguish some IMGT-functional V segments, including TRBV6-2 and TRBV6-3, those segments were excluded. According to a later analysis, parvovirus B19, influenza, CMV and Epstein-Barr virus appeared linked to several top co-occurrence clusters. In a later analysis, HLA-associated TCR beta chains showed more clonal expansion and lower generation probabilities than non-associated chains that were equally common. Roughly uniform sequencing depth across donors was assumed in presence/absence analyses, although this assumption may not hold. Because HLA typing was unavailable for some donors at each locus, only the typed subset was used in association tests. Only TCR beta chains were sequenced in this cohort, and the absence of alpha or paired-chain data limited detectable features. Linkage disequilibrium might explain the correlated functional status among segregating V segments, but an unknown experimental factor could not be excluded.

Including the terminal cysteine and phenylalanine, the CDR3 comprises 14 residues. The entry retains the CDR3 DNA only, 42 bases that are in frame from base 1. From V the trimming removes 6 bases and from J it removes 3 bases, while the gene matches leave 7 bases of the junction unaccounted for. The germline V gene yields MNHNS for CDR1 and SASEGT for CDR2. Sequencing was carried out using PBMCs. Here the chain combines TRBV6-1 and TRBJ2-7, with TRBD1 matching 8 junction bases. The origin of this receptor is a woman aged 50 to 60 in good health and CMV-seropositive. The nucleotides are TGTGCCAGCAGCAGGGACAGGACTCGCTACGAGCAGTACTTC. Translated, this gives CASSRDRTRYEQYF.